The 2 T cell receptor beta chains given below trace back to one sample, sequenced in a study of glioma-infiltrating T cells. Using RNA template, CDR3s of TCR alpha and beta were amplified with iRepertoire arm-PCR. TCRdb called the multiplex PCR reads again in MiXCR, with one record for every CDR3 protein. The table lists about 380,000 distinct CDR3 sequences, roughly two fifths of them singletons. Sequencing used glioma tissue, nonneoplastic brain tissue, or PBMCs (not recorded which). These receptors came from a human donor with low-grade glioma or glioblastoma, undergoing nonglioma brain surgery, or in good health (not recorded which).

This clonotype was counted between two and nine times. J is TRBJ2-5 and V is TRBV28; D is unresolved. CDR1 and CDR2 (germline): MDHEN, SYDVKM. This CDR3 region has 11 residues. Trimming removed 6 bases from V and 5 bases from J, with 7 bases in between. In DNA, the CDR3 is TGTGCCAGCAGCGTCGGGGAGACCCAGTACTTC. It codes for CASSVGETQYF.

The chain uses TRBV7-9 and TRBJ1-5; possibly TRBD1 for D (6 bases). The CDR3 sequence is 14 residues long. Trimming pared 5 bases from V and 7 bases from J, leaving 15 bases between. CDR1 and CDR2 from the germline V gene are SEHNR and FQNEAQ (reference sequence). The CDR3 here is CASSLSIGGQPQHF. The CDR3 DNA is TGTGCCAGCAGCCTTTCAATCGGGGGCCAGCCCCAGCATTTT.